Below, one T cell receptor (beta chain) is given with its context. The germline V gene encodes CDR1 MDHEN and CDR2 SYDVKM. The CDR3 extends over 15 amino acids. Trimming removed 2 bases from V and 8 bases from J, with 13 bases in between. This table comes from immunoSEQ multiplex PCR, and its TCRdb copy is limited to in-frame clones, with some not included. The sample holds about 120,000 clones, around 90% seen once. The sample comes from a study of blood T cell repertoires in COVID-19. Study background: The cDNA or gDNA used as material had been derived from T cells, B-cell-depleted T cells, or PBMCs.

Sequenced sample: peripheral blood. The receptor was derived from a human donor in a cohort sampled during active COVID-19. The chain links TRBV28 to TRBJ1-6; D is perhaps TRBD1 (5 bases). The CDR3 reads CASSLRPGKHSPLHF. The CDR3 region has the DNA TGTGCCAGCAGTTTACGGCCAGGGAAACATTCACCCCTCCACTTT.